Given below is one T cell receptor (beta chain) in context. This specimen belongs to a study of blood T cell repertoires in COVID-19. In the authors' workflow: For nucleated cells, counts were estimated from reference gene primer amplification. Generated by immunoSEQ multiplex PCR, the TCRdb table keeps only in-frame clones and is missing some. D and trimming were read from the DNA, whereas the V and J calls and clone size are those reported in that table. The repertoire holds some 250,000 clones, with around 89% as singletons. Categorization into cohorts depended on clinical history that participants reported. The sequencing sample was made of PBMCs or T cells enriched from blood (not recorded which). The receptor comes from a man in his forties who had recovered from COVID-19.

CDR3 coding DNA: TGCAGCGTTGGGTCGGCTAAACGGGGCGGGGGGATCGAGCAGTACTTC. Translated, it gives CSVGSAKRGGGIEQYF. J is TRBJ2-7 and V is TRBV29-1, with TRBD2 matching over 8 bases. V dropped 4 bases and J dropped 6; count of bases not matched to a gene: 17. The CDR3 contains 16 residues. The V gene's germline CDR1 is SQVTM and CDR2 ANQGSEA.